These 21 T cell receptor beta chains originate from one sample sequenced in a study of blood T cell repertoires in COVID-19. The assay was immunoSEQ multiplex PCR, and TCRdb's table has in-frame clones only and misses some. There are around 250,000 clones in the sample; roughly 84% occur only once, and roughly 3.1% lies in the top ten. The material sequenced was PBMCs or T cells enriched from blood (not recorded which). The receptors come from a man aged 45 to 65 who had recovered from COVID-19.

The CDR3 sequence: CASSRGQGLSGNTIYF. In nucleotides, the CDR3 is TGTGCCAGCTCACGAGGACAGGGGTTGTCTGGAAACACCATATATTTT. The chain employs TRBV18 and TRBJ1-3; 9 bases fit TRBD1. This CDR3 region has 16 residues. CDR1 is KGHSH, CDR2 LQKENI, per germline. Losses at the gene ends were 4 bases for V and 1 base for J; bases not matched to a gene: 5.

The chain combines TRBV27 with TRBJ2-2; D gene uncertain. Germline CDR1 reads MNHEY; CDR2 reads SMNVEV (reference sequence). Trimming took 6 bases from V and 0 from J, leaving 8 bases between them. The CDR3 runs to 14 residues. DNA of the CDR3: TGTGCCAGCAGAACTATACCGAACACCGGGGAGCTGTTTTTT. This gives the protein CASRTIPNTGELFF.

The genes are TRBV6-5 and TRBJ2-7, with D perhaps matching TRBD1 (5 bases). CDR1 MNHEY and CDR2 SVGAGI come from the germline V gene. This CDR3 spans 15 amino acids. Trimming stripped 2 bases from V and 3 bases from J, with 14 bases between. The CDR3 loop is CASSYRGPTGYEQYF. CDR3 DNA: TGTGCCAGCAGTTACAGGGGCCCAACGGGCTACGAGCAGTACTTC.

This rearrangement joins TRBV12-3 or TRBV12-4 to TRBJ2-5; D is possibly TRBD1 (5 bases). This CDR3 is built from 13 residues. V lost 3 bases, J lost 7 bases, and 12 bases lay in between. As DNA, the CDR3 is TGTGCCAGCAGTTTGGAACAGGTGGGGACCCAGTACTTC. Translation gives CASSLEQVGTQYF.

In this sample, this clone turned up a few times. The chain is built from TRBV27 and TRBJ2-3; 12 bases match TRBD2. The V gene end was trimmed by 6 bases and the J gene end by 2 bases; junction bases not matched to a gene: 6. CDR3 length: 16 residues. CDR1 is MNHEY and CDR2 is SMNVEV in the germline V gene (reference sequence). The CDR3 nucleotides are TGTGCCAGCAGCCGACTAGCGGGGGCCTACACAGATACGCAGTATTTT. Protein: CASSRLAGAYTDTQYF.

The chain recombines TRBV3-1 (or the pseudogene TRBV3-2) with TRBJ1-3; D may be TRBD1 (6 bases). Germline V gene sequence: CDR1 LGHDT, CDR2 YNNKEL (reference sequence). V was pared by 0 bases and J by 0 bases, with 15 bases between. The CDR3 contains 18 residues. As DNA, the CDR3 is TGTGCCAGCAGCCAAGATTACAGGGTAGGGAGCTCTGGAAACACCATATATTTT. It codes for CASSQDYRVGSSGNTIYF.

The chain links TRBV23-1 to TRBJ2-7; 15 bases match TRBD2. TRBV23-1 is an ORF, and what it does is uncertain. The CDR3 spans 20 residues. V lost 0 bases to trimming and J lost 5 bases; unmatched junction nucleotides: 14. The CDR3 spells CASSQSKSDGGLAGGHEQYF. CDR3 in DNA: TGCGCCAGCAGTCAATCTAAAAGTGACGGGGGACTAGCGGGGGGCCACGAGCAGTACTTC.

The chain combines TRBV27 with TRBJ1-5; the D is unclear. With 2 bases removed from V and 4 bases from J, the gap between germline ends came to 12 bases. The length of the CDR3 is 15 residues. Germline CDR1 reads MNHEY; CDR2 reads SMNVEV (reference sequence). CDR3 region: CASSLGLEGNQPQHF. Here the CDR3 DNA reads TGTGCCAGCAGTTTAGGGTTGGAGGGTAATCAGCCCCAGCATTTT.

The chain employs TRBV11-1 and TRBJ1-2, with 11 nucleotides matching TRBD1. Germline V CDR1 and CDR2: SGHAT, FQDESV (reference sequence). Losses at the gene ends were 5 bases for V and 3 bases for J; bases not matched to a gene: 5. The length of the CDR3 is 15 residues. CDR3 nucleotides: TGTGCCAGCAGCCCCGGGACAGGGGGAGACTATGGCTACACCTTC. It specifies CASSPGTGGDYGYTF.

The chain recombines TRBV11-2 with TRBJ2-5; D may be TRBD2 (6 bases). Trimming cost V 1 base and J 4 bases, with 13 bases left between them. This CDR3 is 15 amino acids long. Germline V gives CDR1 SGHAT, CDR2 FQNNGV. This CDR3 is CASSLAAGRRETQYF. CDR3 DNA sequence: TGTGCCAGCAGCTTAGCGGCGGGGCGGCGAGAGACCCAGTACTTC. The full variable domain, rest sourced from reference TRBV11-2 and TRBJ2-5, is EAGVAQSPRYKIIEKRQSVAFWCNPISGHATLYWYQQILGQGPKLLIQFQNNGVVDDSQLPKDRFSAERLKGVDSTLKIQPAKLEDSAVYLCASSLAAGRRETQYFGPGTRLLVL.

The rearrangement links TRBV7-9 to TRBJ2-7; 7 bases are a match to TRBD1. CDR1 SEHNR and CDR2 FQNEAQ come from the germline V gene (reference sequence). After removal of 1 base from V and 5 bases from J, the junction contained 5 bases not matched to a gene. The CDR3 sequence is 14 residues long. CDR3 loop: CASSLEQGNHEQYF. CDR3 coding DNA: TGTGCCAGCAGCTTAGAACAGGGGAACCACGAGCAGTACTTC.

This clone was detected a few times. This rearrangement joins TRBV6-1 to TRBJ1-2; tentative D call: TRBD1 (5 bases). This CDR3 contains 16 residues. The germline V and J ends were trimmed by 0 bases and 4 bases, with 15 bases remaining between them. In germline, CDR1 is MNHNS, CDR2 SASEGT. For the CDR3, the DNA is TGTGCCAGCAGTGAAGCGTGGGGGGGGACGGGCTATGGCTACACCTTC. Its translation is CASSEAWGGTGYGYTF.

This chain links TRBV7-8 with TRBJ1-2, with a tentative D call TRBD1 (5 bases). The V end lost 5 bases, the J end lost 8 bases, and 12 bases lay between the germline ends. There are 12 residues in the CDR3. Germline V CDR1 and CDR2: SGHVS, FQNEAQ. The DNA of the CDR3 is TGTGCCAGCAGCCTCACAGGCCGGGGCTACACCTTC. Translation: CASSLTGRGYTF.

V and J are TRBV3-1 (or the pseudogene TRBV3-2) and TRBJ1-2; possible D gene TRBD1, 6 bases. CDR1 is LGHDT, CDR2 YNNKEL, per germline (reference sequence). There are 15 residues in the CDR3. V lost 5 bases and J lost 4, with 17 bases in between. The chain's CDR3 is CASSGEGGLSYGYTF. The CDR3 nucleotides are TGTGCCAGCAGCGGGGAGGGGGGACTGAGCTATGGCTACACCTTC.

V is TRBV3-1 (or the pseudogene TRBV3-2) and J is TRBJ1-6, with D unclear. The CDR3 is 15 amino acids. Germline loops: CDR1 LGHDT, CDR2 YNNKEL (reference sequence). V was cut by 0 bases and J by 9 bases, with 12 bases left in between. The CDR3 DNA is TGTGCCAGCAGCCAAGATCCCCTCACGGGTTCACCCCTCCACTTT. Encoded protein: CASSQDPLTGSPLHF.

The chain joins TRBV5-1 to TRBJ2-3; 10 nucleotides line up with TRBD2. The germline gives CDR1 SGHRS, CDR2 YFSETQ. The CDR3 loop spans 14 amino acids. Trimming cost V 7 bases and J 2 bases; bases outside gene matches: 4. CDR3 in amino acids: CASRTSGITDTQYF. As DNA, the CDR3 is TGCGCCAGCCGGACTAGCGGAATCACAGATACGCAGTATTTT.

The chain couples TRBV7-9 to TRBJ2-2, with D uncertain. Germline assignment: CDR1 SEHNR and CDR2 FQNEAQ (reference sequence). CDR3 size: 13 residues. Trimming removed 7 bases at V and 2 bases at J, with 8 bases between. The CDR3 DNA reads TGTGCCAGCACCCTACCTAACACCGGGGAGCTGTTTTTT. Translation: CASTLPNTGELFF.

The CDR3 DNA reads TGTGCCAGTTACAGGGGGCCGTCGGGTGGCTACACCTTC. Translating it yields CASYRGPSGGYTF. The gene calls are TRBV6-5 and TRBJ1-2, with 9 bases that match TRBD1. The CDR3 consists of 13 residues. Germline V gene lookup returns CDR1 MNHEY and CDR2 SVGAGI. With V trimmed by 9 bases and J by 7 bases, 9 bases remained unmatched.

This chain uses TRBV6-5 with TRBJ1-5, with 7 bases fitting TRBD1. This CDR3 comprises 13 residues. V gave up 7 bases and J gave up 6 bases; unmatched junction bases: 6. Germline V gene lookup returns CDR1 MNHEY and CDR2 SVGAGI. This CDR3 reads CASKGQGVQPQHF. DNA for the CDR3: TGTGCCAGCAAAGGGCAGGGGGTTCAGCCCCAGCATTTT.

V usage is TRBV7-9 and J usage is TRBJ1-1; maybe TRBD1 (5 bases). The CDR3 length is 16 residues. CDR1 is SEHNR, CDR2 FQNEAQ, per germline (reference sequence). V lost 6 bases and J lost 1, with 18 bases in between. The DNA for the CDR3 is TGTGCCAGCAGTATTAACCGACTTCAGGGGAACACTGAAGCTTTCTTT. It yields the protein CASSINRLQGNTEAFF.

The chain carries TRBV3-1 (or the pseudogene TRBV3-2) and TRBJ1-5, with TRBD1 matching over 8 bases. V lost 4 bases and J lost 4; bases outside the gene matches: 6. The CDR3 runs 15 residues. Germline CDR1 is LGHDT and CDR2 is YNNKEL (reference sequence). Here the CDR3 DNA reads TGTGCCAGCAGCCGAACTACAGGGGGTAATCAGCCCCAGCATTTT. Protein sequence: CASSRTTGGNQPQHF.